The following is a T cell receptor beta chain sequence with its context. Its antigen is unidentified. Repertoires were generated with immunoSEQ multiplex PCR, while TCRdb's copy carries only in-frame clones and drops some. The sample yields about 56,000 clones, about 88% seen once. These data belong to a study of cytomegalovirus exposure and HLA in healthy donors. Points from the study as a whole: The study flagged about 150 TCR beta chains as cytomegalovirus-associated. TCR clusters originating in the first cohort tended to co-occur in the 120 validation repertoires, according to a later analysis.

Germline-derived CDR1 and CDR2 are MNHEY and SMNVEV (reference sequence). The CDR3 has 15 amino acids. V shed 5 bases, J shed 8 bases, and the junction held 10 bases outside the gene matches. The V gene is TRBV27, the J gene TRBJ2-1; 9 bases align to TRBD1. The clonotype originates from a woman under 30 in good health and CMV-seronegative. The material sequenced was PBMCs. The DNA of the CDR3 is TGTGCCAGCAGTGCTCCGGGACAGGGCTTGGATGAGCAGTTCTTC. Translated, it gives CASSAPGQGLDEQFF.